This TCR beta chain was sequenced for a study of blood T cell repertoires in COVID-19. This clone was found once. The study recruited people aged about 18 to 95 years across under 25 US areas. The data were produced by immunoSEQ multiplex PCR, yet TCRdb's version contains in-frame clones alone and is incomplete. The sample yields 200,000 to 250,000 clones, about 85% seen once. V was clipped by 0 bases and J by 5 bases, with 7 bases between them. The germline V gene has CDR1 LGHNA and CDR2 YSLEER. The CDR3 loop spans 14 amino acids. This receptor was obtained from a woman aged 25-40 years who had recovered from COVID-19. The chain couples TRBV4-3 to TRBJ1-4; no reliable D call. The sample consisted of PBMCs or T cells enriched from blood (not recorded which). CDR3 region: CASSQEQSNEKLFF. CDR3 nucleotides: TGCGCCAGCAGCCAAGAACAGAGCAATGAAAAACTGTTTTTT.